There are a few counts of the clone carrying this T cell receptor (delta chain). This DNA's translation differs at residue 13 from TCRdb's protein, which comes from a much larger clone; a read error is likely, and the protein shown is translated from the DNA. The data are from a study of gamma-delta T cells after stem cell transplantation. TCRdb re-called the RT-PCR reads via CATT. The sample shows about 3,000 delta-chain clones, approximately 2.9% of them seen only once. This CDR3 contains 15 residues. Trimming at V came to 3 bases and at J to 20 bases, leaving 16 bases not matched to a gene. In germline, CDR1 is GEAIGNYY, CDR2 EKD.

The TCR was taken from a human donor. It is not recorded whose cells these are; they may come from a transplant donor. This chain connects TRDV2 to TRDJ3; 9 bases agree with TRDD3. Sequencing was done on a sample of gamma-delta T cells. CDR3 nucleotide sequence: TGTGCCTGTGACGCTATACTGGGGGACCTAAAGAAGTTGTTTTTC. Its protein product is CACDAILGDLKKLFF.